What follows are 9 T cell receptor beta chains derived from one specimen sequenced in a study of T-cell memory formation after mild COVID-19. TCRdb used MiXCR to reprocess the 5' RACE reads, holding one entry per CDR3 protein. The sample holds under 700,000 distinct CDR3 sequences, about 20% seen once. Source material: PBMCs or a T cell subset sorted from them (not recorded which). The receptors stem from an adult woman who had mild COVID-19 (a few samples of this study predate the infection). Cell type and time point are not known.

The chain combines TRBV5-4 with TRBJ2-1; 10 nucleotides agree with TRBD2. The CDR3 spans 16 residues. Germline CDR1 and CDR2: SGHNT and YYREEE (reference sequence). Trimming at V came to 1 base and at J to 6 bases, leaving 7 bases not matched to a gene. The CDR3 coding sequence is TGTGCCAGCAGCTTGTCCCGACTAGCGGGCCCCAATGAGCAGTTCTTC. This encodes CASSLSRLAGPNEQFF.

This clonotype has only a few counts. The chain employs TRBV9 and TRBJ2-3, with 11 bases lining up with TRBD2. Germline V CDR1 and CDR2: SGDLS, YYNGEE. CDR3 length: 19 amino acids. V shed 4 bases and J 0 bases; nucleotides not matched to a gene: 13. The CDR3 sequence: CASSLSFSGGVFSTDTQYF. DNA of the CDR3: TGTGCCAGCAGCCTCTCTTTTAGCGGGGGGGTTTTTAGCACAGATACGCAGTATTTT. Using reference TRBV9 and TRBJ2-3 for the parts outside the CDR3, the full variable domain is DSGVTQTPKHLITATGQRVTLRCSPRSGDLSVYWYQQSLDQGLQFLIQYYNGEERAKGNILERFSAQQFPDLHSELNLSSLELGDSALYFCASSLSFSGGVFSTDTQYFGPGTRLTVL.

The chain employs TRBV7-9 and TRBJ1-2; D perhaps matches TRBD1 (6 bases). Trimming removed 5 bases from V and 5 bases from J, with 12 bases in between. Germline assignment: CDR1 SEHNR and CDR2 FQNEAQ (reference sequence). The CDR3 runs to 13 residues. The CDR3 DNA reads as TGTGCCAGCAGCCCGGCCAGGGGTTATGGCTACACCTTC. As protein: CASSPARGYGYTF. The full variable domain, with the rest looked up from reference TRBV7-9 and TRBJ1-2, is DTGVSQNPRHKITKRGQNVTFRCDPISEHNRLYWYRQTLGQGPEFLTYFQNEAQLEKSRLLSDRFSAERPKGSFSTLEIQRTEQGDSAMYLCASSPARGYGYTFGSGTRLTVV.

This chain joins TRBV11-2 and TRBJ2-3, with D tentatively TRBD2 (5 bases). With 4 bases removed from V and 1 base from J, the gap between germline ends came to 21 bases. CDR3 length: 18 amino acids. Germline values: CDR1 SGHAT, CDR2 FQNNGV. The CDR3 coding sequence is TGTGCCAGCAGCTCAAACGATCGGCCGGAGGTTGGCACAGATACGCAGTATTTT. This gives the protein CASSSNDRPEVGTDTQYF.

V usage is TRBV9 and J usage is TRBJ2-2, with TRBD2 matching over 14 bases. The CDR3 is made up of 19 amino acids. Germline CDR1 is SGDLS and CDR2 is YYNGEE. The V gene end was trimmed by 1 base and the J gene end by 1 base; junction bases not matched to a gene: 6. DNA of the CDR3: TGTGCCAGCAGCGTACTAGGGACTAGCGGGGGCCTGAACACCGGGGAGCTGTTTTTT. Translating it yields CASSVLGTSGGLNTGELFF.

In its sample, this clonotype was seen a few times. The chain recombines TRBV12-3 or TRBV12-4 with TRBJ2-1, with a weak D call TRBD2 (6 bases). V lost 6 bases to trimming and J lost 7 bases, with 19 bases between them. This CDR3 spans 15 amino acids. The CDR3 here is CASRHRDLGGNEQFF. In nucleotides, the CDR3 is TGTGCCAGCAGGCACCGGGACTTAGGTGGGAATGAGCAGTTCTTC.

CDR3 amino acids: CASASSVDTEAFF. The CDR3 DNA sequence: TGTGCCAGCGCCTCTTCGGTGGACACTGAAGCTTTCTTT. The V and J genes are TRBV11-1 and TRBJ1-1; D gene unclear. CDR3 length: 13 amino acids. V lost 8 bases to trimming and J lost 3 bases, with 13 bases between them. The germline V gene has CDR1 SGHAT and CDR2 FQDESV (reference sequence).

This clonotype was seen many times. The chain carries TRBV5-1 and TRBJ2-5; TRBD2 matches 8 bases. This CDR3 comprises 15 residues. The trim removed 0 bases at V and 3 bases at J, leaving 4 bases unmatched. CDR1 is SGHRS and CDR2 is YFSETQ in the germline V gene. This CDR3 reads CASSLAGTREETQYF. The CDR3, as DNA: TGCGCCAGCAGCTTGGCGGGGACTAGAGAAGAGACCCAGTACTTC.

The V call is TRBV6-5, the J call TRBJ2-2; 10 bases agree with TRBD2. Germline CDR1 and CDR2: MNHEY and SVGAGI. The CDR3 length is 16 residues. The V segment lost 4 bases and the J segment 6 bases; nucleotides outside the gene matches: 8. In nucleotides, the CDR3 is TGTGCCAGCAGTTCACCAGCGGGGGGGCTTCCCGGGGAGCTGTTTTTT. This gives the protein CASSSPAGGLPGELFF.